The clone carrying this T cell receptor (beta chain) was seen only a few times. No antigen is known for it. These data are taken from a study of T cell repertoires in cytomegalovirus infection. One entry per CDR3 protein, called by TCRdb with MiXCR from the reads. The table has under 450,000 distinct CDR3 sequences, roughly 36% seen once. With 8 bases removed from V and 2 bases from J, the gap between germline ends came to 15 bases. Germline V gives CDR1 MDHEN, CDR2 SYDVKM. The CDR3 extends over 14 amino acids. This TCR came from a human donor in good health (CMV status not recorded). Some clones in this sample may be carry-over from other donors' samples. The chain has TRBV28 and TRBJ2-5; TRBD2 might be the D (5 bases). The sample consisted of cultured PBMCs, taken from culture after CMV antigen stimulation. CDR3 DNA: TGTGCCAGCGGCGTACTAGGCAGACAAGAGACCCAGTACTTC. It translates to CASGVLGRQETQYF.